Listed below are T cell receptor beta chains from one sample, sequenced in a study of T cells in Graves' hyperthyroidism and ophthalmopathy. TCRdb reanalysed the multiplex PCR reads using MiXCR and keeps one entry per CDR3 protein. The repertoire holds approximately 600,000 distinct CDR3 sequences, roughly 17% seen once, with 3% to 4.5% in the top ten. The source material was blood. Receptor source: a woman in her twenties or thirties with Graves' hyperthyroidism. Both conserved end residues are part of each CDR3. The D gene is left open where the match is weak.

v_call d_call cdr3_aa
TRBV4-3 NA CASSHDTGVSYEQYF
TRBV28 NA CASSRPSSYYGYTF
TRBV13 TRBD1 CASSFAGGFRSYEQYF
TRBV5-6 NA CASSLGPGVTQYF
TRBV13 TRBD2 CASSFPTSAANEQFF
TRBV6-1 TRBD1 CASSEGQGLSNQPQHF
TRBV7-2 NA CASSSGGGQLNTEAFF
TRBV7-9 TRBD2 CASSPSAGAYEQYF
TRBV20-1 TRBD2 CSAPQTSALADTQYF
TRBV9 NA CASSVKYF
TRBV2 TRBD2 CASRLSLAGLAKNIQYF
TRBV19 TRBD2 CASSIGASGYNEQFF
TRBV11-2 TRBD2 CASSAGTSGFNEQFF
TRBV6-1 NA CASSENGGDTQYF
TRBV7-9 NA CASRNLNYGYTF
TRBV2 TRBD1 CASCPRTGSSFLRENIQYF
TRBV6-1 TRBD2 CASSEAHPPGGSYEQYF
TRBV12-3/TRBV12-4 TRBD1 CASSDRGANGYTF
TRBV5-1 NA CAARPEYVSGANVLTF
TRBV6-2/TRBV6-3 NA CASRDSPNQPQHF
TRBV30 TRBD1 CAWSAGQGSHEQYF
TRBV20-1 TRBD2 CSARAWGGDEQYF
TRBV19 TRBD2 CASRPRTSGRASGELFF
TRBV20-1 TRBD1 CSASGDSRTSYGYTF
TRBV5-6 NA CASSLAPDTQYF
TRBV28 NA CASGALAGNEKLFF
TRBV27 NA CASSHQGNEQYF
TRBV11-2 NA CASSFGGWDSPLHF
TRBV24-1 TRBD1 CATSDPGTGGHEQYF
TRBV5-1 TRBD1 CASSQGQGIGFNEQFF
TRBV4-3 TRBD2 CASSQVAGAENEQFF
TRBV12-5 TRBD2 CASGGLAGVGNEQFF
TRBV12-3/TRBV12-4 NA CASLTTGGDTEAFF
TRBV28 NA CASSLDYETGNTIYF
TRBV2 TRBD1 CARSEGQGSGANVLTF
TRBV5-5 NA CASSFTGDAGYEQYF
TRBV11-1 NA CASSFEGFEQFF
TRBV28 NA CASSLRGDTSVEQYF
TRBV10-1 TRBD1 CASSDPRQGNTGELFF
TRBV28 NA CASSSGPLSGANVLTF
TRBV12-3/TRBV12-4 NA CASSLAAGSGKAFF
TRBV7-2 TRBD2 CASSVAGIYNEQFF
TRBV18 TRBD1 CASSPDRGVGNTIYF
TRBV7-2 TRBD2 CASSPSGSNYEQYF
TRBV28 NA CASSLLINTEAFF
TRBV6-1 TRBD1 CASSETGGSEQFF
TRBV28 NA CASTRTNTQYF
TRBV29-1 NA CSVRERETQYF
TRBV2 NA CASEGRGRGTQYF
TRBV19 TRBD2 CASSKLAGGINEQFF